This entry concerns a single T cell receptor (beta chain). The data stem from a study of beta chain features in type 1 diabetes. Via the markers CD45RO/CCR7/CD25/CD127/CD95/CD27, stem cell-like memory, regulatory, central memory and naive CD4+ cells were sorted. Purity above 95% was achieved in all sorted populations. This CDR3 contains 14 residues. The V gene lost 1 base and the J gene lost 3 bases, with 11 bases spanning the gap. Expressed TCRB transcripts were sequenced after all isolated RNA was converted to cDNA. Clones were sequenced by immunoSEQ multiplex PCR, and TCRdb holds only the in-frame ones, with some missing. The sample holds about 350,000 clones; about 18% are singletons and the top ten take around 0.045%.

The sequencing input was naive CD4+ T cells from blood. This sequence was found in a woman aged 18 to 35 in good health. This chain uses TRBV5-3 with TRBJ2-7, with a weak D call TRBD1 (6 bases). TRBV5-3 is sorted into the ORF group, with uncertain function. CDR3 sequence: CARSLLDSDYEQYF. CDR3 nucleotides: TGTGCCAGAAGCTTGCTGGACAGCGACTACGAGCAGTACTTC.